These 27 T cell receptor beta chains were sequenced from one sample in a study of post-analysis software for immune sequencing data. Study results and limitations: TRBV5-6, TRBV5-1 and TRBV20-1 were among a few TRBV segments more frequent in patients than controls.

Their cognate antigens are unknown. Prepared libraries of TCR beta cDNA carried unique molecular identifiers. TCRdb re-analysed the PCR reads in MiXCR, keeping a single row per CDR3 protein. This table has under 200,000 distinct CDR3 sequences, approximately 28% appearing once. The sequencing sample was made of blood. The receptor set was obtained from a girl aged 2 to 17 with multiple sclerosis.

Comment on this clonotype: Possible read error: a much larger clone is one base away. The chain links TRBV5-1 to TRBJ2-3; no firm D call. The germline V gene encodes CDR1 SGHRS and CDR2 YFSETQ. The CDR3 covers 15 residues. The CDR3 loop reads CASSLGSDLTDMQYF. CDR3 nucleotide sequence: TGCGCCAGCAGCTTGGGGTCGGACCTCACAGATATGCAGTATTTT.

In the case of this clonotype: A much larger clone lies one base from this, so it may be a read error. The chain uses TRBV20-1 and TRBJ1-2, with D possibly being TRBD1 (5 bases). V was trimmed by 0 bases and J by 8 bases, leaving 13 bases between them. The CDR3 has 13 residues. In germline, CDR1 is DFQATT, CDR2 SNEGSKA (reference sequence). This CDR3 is CSAREDTTEGYTF. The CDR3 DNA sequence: TGCAGTGCTAGAGAGGACACTACTGAAGGCTACACCTTC.

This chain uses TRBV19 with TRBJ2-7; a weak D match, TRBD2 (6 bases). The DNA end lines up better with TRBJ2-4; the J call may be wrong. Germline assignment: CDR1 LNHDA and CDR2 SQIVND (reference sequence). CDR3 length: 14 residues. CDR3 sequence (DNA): TGTGCCAGTAGGGGACGTCTGCGGGGAAACATTCAGTACTTC. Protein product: CASRGRLRGNIQYF.

This chain's CDR3 is CASSLMGQGTNEKLFF. Here the CDR3 DNA reads TGCGCCAGCAGCCTGATGGGACAGGGCACTAATGAAAAACTGTTTTTT. This chain connects TRBV5-1 to TRBJ1-4, with 9 positions matching TRBD1. CDR1 and CDR2 from the germline V gene are SGHRS and YFSETQ. With 4 bases clipped from V and 2 bases from J, the junction kept 6 bases outside the gene matches. The CDR3 covers 16 residues.

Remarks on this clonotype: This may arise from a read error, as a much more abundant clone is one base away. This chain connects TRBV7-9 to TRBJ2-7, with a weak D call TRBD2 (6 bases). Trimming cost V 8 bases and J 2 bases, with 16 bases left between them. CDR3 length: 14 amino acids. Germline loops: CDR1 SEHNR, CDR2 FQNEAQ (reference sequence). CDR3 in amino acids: CASGPRDSPYEQYF. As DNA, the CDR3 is TGTGCCAGCGGCCCCCGGGACTCCCCCTACGAGCAGTACTTC.

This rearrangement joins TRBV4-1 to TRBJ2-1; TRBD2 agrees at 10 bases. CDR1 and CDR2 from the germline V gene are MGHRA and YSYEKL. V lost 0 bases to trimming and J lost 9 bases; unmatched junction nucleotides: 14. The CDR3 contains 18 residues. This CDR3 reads CASSQDRGTSVTRVEQFF. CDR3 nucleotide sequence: TGCGCCAGCAGCCAAGACCGCGGGACTAGCGTCACTCGGGTTGAGCAGTTCTTC.

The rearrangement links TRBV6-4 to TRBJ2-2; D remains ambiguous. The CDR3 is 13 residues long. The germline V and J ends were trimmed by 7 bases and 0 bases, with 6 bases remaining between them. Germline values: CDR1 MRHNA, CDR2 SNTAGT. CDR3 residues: CASTSPNTGELFF. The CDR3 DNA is TGTGCCAGCACGTCACCGAACACCGGGGAGCTGTTTTTT.

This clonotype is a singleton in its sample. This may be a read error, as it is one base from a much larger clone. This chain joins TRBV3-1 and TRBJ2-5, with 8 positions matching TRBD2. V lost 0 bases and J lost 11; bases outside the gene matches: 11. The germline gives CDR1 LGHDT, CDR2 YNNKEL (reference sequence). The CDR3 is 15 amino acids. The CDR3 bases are TGTGCCAGCAGCCAAGATCCGATGCGGGGGGCGGAGCAGTACTTC. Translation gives CASSQDPMRGAEQYF.

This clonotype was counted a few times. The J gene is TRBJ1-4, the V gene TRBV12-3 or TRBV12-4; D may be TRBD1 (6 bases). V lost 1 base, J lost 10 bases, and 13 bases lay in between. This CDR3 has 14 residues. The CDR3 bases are TGTGCCAGCAGTTTAGACAGGGATTTGGTAAAACTGTTTTTT. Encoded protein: CASSLDRDLVKLFF.

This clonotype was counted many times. The CDR3: CASSVGSGIYEQYF. Written as DNA, the CDR3 is TGTGCCAGCAGCGTAGGTAGCGGGATCTACGAGCAGTACTTC. The chain joins TRBV9 to TRBJ2-7; the match to TRBD2 covers 8 bases. Germline assignment: CDR1 SGDLS and CDR2 YYNGEE. J was trimmed by 3 bases and V by 0 bases; bases with no gene match: 2. This CDR3 has 14 amino acids.

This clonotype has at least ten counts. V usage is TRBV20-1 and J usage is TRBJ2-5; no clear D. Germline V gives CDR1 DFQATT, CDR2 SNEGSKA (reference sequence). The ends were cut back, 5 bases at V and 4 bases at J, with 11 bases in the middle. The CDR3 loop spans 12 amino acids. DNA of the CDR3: TGCAGTGCTGGGCCGAGCCCAGAGACCCAGTACTTC. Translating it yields CSAGPSPETQYF.

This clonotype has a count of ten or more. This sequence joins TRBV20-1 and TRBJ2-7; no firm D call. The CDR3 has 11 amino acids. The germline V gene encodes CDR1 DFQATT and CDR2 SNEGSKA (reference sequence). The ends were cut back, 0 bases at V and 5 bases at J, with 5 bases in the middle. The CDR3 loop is CSARDLDEQYF. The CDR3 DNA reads TGCAGTGCTAGAGATCTAGACGAGCAGTACTTC.

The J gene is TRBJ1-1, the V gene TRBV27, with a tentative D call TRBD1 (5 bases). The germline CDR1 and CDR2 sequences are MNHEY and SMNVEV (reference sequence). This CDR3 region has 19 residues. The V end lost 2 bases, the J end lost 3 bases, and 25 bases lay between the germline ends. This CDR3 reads CASSLIPWTYGRVDTEAFF. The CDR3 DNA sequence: TGTGCCAGCAGTTTAATCCCTTGGACATACGGCAGAGTGGACACTGAAGCTTTCTTT.

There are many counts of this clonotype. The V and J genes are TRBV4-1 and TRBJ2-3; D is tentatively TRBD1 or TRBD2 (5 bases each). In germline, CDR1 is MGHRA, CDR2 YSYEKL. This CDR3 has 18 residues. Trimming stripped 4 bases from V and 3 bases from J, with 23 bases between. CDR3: CASSPTGTTNPATDTQYF. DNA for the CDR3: TGCGCCAGCAGCCCTACCGGGACGACAAACCCAGCGACAGATACGCAGTATTTT.

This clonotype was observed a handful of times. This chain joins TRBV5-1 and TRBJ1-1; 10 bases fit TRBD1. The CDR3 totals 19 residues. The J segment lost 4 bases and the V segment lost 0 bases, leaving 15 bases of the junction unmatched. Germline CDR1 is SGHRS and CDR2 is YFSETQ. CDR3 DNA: TGCGCCAGCAGCTTGGGGGACAGGGGATCCTGGTGGAATGGCACTGAAGCTTTCTTT. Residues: CASSLGDRGSWWNGTEAFF.

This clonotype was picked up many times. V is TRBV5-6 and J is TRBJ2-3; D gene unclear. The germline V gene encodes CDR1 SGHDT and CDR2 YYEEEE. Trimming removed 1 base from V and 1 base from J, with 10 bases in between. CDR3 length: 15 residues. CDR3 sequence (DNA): TGTGCCAGCAGCTTGAAGTATCCTCGCACAGATACGCAGTATTTT. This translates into CASSLKYPRTDTQYF.

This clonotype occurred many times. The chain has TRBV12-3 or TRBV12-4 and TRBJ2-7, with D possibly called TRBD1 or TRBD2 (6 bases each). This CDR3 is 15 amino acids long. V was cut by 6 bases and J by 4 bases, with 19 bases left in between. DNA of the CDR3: TGTGCCAGCAGCTCTGGGGGGACACCACCTTACGAGCAGTACTTC. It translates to CASSSGGTPPYEQYF.

The CDR3 DNA is TGTGCCAGCAGTGGACTAGCGGGAGATATTAGTGATGGGCAGTTCTTC. Amino acids: CASSGLAGDISDGQFF. The chain is built from TRBV28 and TRBJ2-1; 13 bases are shared with TRBD2. Germline V gene lookup returns CDR1 MDHEN and CDR2 SYDVKM. The CDR3 spans 16 residues. The V and J ends lost 5 bases and 12 bases, in that order; junction bases with no gene match: 13.

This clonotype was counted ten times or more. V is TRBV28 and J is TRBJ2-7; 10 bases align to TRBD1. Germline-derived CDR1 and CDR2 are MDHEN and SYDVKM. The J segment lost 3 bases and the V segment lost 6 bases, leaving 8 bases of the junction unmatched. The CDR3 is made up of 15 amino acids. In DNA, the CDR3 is TGTGCCAGCAGGTACGACAGGGGGCCCCTCTACGAGCAGTACTTC. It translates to CASRYDRGPLYEQYF.

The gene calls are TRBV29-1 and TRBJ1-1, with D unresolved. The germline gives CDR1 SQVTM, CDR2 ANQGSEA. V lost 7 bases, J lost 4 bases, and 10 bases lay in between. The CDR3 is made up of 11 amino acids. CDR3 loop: CSGYFTTEAFF. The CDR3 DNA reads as TGCAGCGGTTACTTCACCACTGAAGCTTTCTTT.

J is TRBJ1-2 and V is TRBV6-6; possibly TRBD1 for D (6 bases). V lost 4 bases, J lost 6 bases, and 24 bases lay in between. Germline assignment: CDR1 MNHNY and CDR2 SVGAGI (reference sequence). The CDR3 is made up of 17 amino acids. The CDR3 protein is CASSFSYSRDTFNGYTF. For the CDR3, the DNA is TGTGCCAGCAGTTTCTCATATAGCCGGGACACGTTTAATGGCTACACCTTC.

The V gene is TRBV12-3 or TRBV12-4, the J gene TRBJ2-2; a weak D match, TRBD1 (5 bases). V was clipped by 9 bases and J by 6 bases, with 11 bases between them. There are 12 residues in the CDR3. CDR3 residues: CARSQGSGELFF. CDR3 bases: TGTGCCAGGTCGCAGGGTTCCGGGGAGCTGTTTTTT.

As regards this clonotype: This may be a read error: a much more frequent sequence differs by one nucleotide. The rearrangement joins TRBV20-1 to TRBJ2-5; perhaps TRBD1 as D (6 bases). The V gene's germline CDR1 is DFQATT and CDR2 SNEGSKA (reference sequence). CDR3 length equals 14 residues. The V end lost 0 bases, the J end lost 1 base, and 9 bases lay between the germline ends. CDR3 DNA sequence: TGCAGTGCTAGAGATAGGGGGATCCAAGAGACCCAGTACTTC. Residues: CSARDRGIQETQYF.

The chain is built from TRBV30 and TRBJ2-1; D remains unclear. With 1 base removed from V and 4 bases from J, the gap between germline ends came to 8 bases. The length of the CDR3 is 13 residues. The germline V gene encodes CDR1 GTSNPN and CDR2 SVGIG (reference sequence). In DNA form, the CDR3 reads TGTGCCTGGAGTGACGCCCTTTACAATGAGCAGTTCTTC. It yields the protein CAWSDALYNEQFF.

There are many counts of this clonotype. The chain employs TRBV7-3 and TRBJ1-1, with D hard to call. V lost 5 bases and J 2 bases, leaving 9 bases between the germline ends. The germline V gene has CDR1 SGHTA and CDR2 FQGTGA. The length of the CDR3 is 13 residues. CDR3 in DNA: TGTGCCAGCAGCCCTCAGGCAAACACTGAAGCTTTCTTT. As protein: CASSPQANTEAFF. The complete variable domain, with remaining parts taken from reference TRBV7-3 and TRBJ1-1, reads GAGVSQTPSNKVTEKGKYVELRCDPISGHTALYWYRQSLGQGPEFLIYFQGTGAADDSGLPNDRFFAVRPEGSVSTLKIQRTERGDSAVYLCASSPQANTEAFFGQGTRLTVV.

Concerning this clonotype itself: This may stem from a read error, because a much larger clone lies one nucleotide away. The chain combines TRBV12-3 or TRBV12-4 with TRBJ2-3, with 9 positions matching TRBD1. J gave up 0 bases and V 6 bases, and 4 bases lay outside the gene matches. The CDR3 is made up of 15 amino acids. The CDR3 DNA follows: TGTGCCAGCAGGCGACAGGGGGTAAGCACAGATACGCAGTATTTT. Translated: CASRRQGVSTDTQYF.

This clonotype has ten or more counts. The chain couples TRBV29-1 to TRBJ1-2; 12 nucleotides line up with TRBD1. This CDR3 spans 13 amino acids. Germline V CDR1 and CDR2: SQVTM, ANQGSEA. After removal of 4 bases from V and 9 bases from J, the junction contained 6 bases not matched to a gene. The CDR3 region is CSVVRDRGRSYTF. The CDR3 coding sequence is TGCAGCGTTGTACGGGACAGGGGGCGCAGCTACACCTTC.